The clone carrying this TCR beta chain was counted between two and nine times. Its specificity is unknown. This sample is part of a study of CD8 T cells in ankylosing spondylitis. General study findings and limits: In ankylosing spondylitis blood, a motif of about 8 highly homologous TCR beta variants appeared characteristic.

Trimming took 3 bases from V and 4 from J, leaving 15 bases between them. CDR3 length: 15 amino acids. A single record per CDR3 protein comes from TCRdb applying MiXCR to the 5' RACE reads. Altogether 700,000 to 850,000 distinct CDR3 sequences are present, about an eighth being singletons, with the ten largest covering 0.51%. The chain uses TRBV12-3 or TRBV12-4 and TRBJ1-2; D may be TRBD1 (5 bases). The sequence derives from a male donor with ankylosing spondylitis. The sequencing input was blood, either unsorted or a sorted T cell fraction (not recorded which). CDR3 sequence: CASSFGRRGLYGYTF. For the CDR3, the DNA is TGTGCCAGCAGTTTTGGACGAAGGGGTCTCTATGGCTACACCTTC.